This T cell receptor (beta chain) was found in a study of CD8 T cells in ankylosing spondylitis. TCRdb ran MiXCR on the 5' RACE reads and lists one entry per CDR3 protein. This repertoire shows 200,000 or so distinct CDR3 sequences, 10% to 15% found once; its top ten account for 9.5% to 12%. Germline lookup yields CDR1 SGHRS and CDR2 YFSETQ. The CDR3 totals 14 residues. Trimming took 1 base from V and 3 from J; bases not matched to a gene: 1. This clonotype was detected many times. Source material: blood, either unsorted or a sorted T cell fraction (not recorded which). The sequence came from a female donor with ankylosing spondylitis or in good health (not recorded which). The rearrangement uses TRBV5-1 and TRBJ2-5, with 9 positions matching TRBD2. The CDR3 DNA follows: TGCGCCAGCAGCTTGTCTAGCGGGAAAGAGACCCAGTACTTC. Translating it yields CASSLSSGKETQYF.